What follows describes a single TCR beta chain. Libraries were prepared by immunoSEQ multiplex PCR; TCRdb keeps only in-frame clonotypes and omits some of them. The profile shows tens of thousands of clones, roughly 84% of them singletons. CDR1 and CDR2 (germline): LGHNT, FRNRAP. This CDR3 region has 13 residues. Trimming at V came to 3 bases and at J to 3 bases, leaving 2 bases not matched to a gene. This sample stems from a study of T cell changes during pregnancy in multiple sclerosis. Sequenced material: CD8+ T cells from peripheral blood mononuclear cells, taken after pregnancy. The clonotype originates from a female donor with multiple sclerosis, enrolled in a pregnancy study. This rearrangement joins TRBV12-5 to TRBJ2-7; 7 positions match TRBD2. The CDR3 DNA reads TGTGCTAGTGGTTTTGGGGGGGACTACGAGCAGTACTTC. It codes for CASGFGGDYEQYF.